This entry lists 5 T cell receptor beta chains sequenced from one sample in a study of blood T cell repertoires in COVID-19. The method was immunoSEQ multiplex PCR; TCRdb's version includes in-frame clones alone and lacks a portion of them. Of roughly 250,000 clones listed, about 70% were seen once; the top ten hold 3.3%. Sequenced material: peripheral blood. All receptors come from a woman aged 80 or older with acute or convalescent COVID-19.

The gene calls are TRBV10-3 and TRBJ2-3; D is unclear. The CDR3 is 13 residues long. Trimming removed 0 bases from V and 8 bases from J, with 9 bases in between. Germline-derived CDR1 and CDR2 are ENHRY and SYGVKD. The CDR3 DNA reads TGTGCCATCAGTGAGTCGAACAGCCCTACGCAGTATTTT. This gives the protein CAISESNSPTQYF.

V is TRBV11-2 and J is TRBJ2-7; 9 bases are a match to TRBD1. Germline V gene data show CDR1 as SGHAT and CDR2 as FQNNGV. CDR3 length: 16 residues. The V and J ends lost 1 base and 4 bases, in that order; junction bases with no gene match: 8. The CDR3 loop is CASSLGLPGQGYEQYF. The CDR3 nucleotides are TGTGCCAGCAGCTTAGGCCTGCCGGGACAGGGTTACGAGCAGTACTTC.

The chain is built from TRBV5-8 and TRBJ2-2, with TRBD1 matching 10 bases. The germline CDR1 and CDR2 sequences are SGHTS and YDEGEE. The CDR3 sequence is 15 residues long. V trimming: 5 bases; J trimming: 7 bases; junction bases outside the gene matches: 8. The CDR3 reads CASRGQGERGGELFF. CDR3 sequence (DNA): TGTGCCAGCAGAGGACAGGGGGAAAGAGGCGGGGAGCTGTTTTTT.

This rearrangement joins TRBV21-1 to TRBJ1-5. TRBV21-1 represents a pseudogene. The CDR3 has 13 residues. CDR3 nucleotides: TGTGCCAGCAGCAAAGGGGAGAATCAGCCCCAGCATTTT. This encodes CASSKGENQPQHF.

The chain carries TRBV25-1 and TRBJ1-2; TRBD1 aligns across 7 bases. With V trimmed by 5 bases and J by 7 bases, 7 bases remained unmatched. This CDR3 region has 13 residues. Germline V gives CDR1 MGHDK, CDR2 SYGVNS. This CDR3 is CASSKQGIPGYTF. The CDR3 nucleotides read TGTGCCAGCAGTAAACAGGGGATTCCTGGCTACACCTTC.